This TCR beta chain derives from a study of blood T cell repertoires in COVID-19. Study in general: The analysed material was cDNA or gDNA that came from T cells, B-cell-depleted T cells, or PBMCs.

The CDR3 spans 18 residues. V was trimmed by 6 bases and J by 0 bases, leaving 18 bases between them. The V gene's germline CDR1 is MDHEN and CDR2 SYDVKM. Sequencing used immunoSEQ multiplex PCR; TCRdb keeps in-frame clones, though not all of them. The sample records around 130,000 clones, roughly 79% being singletons. This TCR derives from a human donor in a cohort sampled during active COVID-19. The sequencing input was peripheral blood. The chain is built from TRBV28 and TRBJ2-6, with D possibly matching TRBD2 (5 bases). The CDR3 spells CASRPPFRGSSGANVLTF. CDR3 DNA: TGTGCCAGCAGGCCTCCGTTTCGGGGAAGCTCTGGGGCCAACGTCCTGACTTTC.